These 31 T cell receptor beta chains were sequenced from one sample in a study of blood T cells in healthy people across ages. Using a J-beta primer mix together with a sample-barcoded 5' primer, a second PCR was run for about 6 to 12 cycles. TCRdb re-derived calls from the 5' RACE reads in MiXCR, one entry per CDR3 protein. Among 1.5 million to 2 million distinct CDR3 sequences listed, around 36% were seen once. Sequenced: blood. The receptor set was obtained from a woman aged 25 to 39 in good health.

The gene calls are TRBV6-2 or TRBV6-3 and TRBJ1-2; tentative D call: TRBD1 (5 bases). Trimming left V 4 bases short and J 7 bases short, with 19 bases between. Germline V gene lookup returns CDR1 MNHEY and CDR2 SVGEGT. The CDR3 runs to 15 residues. In nucleotides, the CDR3 is TGTGCCAGCAGTTGGAGGGGAAGCCTTCATTTTGGCTACACCTTC. Protein product: CASSWRGSLHFGYTF.

The genes are TRBV5-1 and TRBJ2-7; 8 bases are a match to TRBD1. Germline loops: CDR1 SGHRS, CDR2 YFSETQ. V dropped 9 bases and J dropped 5; count of bases not matched to a gene: 10. This CDR3 is 13 amino acids long. CDR3 sequence reads: CANMETGADEQYF. In DNA form, the CDR3 reads TGCGCCAACATGGAGACAGGGGCTGACGAGCAGTACTTC.

This clonotype appeared a few times. The chain has TRBV19 and TRBJ1-5; no definite D call. Per the germline V gene, CDR1 is LNHDA and CDR2 is SQIVND (reference sequence). V lost 5 bases to trimming and J lost 7 bases, with 15 bases between them. This CDR3 has 14 residues. CDR3 in DNA: TGTGCCAGTAGTGAGGCAGAACTAGTGCAGCCCCAGCATTTT. This gives the protein CASSEAELVQPQHF.

This clonotype has a handful of counts. J is TRBJ2-1 and V is TRBV7-9, with TRBD2 as a possible D gene (5 bases). The V gene's germline CDR1 is SEHNR and CDR2 FQNEAQ (reference sequence). The CDR3 spans 15 residues. The V end lost 1 base, the J end lost 2 bases, and 9 bases lay between the germline ends. The CDR3 nucleotides read TGTGCCAGCAGCTTAGTCGGGGATCCCTACAATGAGCAGTTCTTC. This translates into CASSLVGDPYNEQFF.

This clonotype was counted once. The rearrangement uses TRBV4-1 and TRBJ1-4; D possibly corresponds to TRBD1 (5 bases). The CDR3 is 15 residues long. Germline V gives CDR1 MGHRA, CDR2 YSYEKL. Trimming took off 1 base at V and 5 bases at J, with 11 bases between the two ends. The CDR3 is CASSQVSEGNEKLFF. DNA for the CDR3: TGCGCCAGCAGCCAAGTATCCGAGGGGAATGAAAAACTGTTTTTT.

A word on this clonotype: Compared with germline, one end of the junction differs, possibly owing to a read error. This chain links TRBV29-1 with TRBJ1-2; a possible D gene is TRBD1 (6 bases). The V gene's germline CDR1 is SQVTM and CDR2 ANQGSEA. The CDR3 is made up of 13 amino acids. CDR3 region: CSVEDRTEDGYTF. Written as DNA, the CDR3 is TGCAGCGTCGAAGACCGGACAGAGGATGGCTACACCTTC.

The V gene is TRBV6-2 or TRBV6-3, the J gene TRBJ2-1; D perhaps matches TRBD2 (7 bases). The ends were cut back, 10 bases at V and 4 bases at J, with 17 bases in the middle. There are 14 residues in the CDR3. Germline V lookup: CDR1 MNHEY, CDR2 SVGEGT. The CDR3 sequence: CATDRGGPYNEQFF. For the CDR3, the DNA is TGTGCCACCGATAGGGGGGGTCCTTACAATGAGCAGTTCTTC.

The chain has TRBV6-6 and TRBJ2-1, with TRBD2 matching over 7 bases. CDR1 MNHNY and CDR2 SVGAGI come from the germline V gene (reference sequence). Trimming cost V 7 bases and J 0 bases; bases outside gene matches: 6. The CDR3 has 15 amino acids. This chain's CDR3 is CASIGEGSSYNEQFF. Written as DNA, the CDR3 is TGTGCCAGCATAGGGGAGGGTTCCTCCTACAATGAGCAGTTCTTC.

This clonotype occurred a few times. V is TRBV10-3 and J is TRBJ2-3, with 7 bases aligning to TRBD1. Germline CDR1 ENHRY, CDR2 SYGVKD. The CDR3 runs 13 residues. V was pared by 8 bases and J by 1 base, with 3 bases of the junction left unmatched. CDR3 residues: CAIVGQGTDTQYF. The DNA of the CDR3 is TGTGCCATCGTTGGACAGGGCACAGATACGCAGTATTTT.

This clonotype turned up a few times. CDR3 region: CASSPRPSDYEQYF. In DNA, the CDR3 is TGCGCCAGCAGCCCGCGTCCCTCCGACTACGAGCAGTACTTC. The chain combines TRBV5-1 with TRBJ2-7; no clear D. The V gene's germline CDR1 is SGHRS and CDR2 YFSETQ. V was cut by 4 bases and J by 3 bases, with 14 bases left in between. This CDR3 is 14 amino acids long.

V is TRBV30 and J is TRBJ2-5; 8 nucleotides match TRBD2. The end of the DNA fits TRBJ2-7 better, so the J call may be wrong. Per germline, CDR1 GTSNPN and CDR2 SVGIG (reference sequence). This CDR3 comprises 13 residues. CDR3 protein: CAWSSGLADEQYF. The DNA of the CDR3 is TGTGCCTGGAGCTCCGGACTAGCAGACGAGCAGTACTTC.

This clonotype has a handful of counts. V is TRBV20-1 and J is TRBJ2-1; D not resolved. The CDR3 length is 10 residues. V was pared by 6 bases and J by 7 bases, with 7 bases between. CDR1 is DFQATT, CDR2 SNEGSKA, per germline (reference sequence). The CDR3 DNA is TGCAGTGCAACCGGGAATGAGCAGTTCTTC. Its protein product is CSATGNEQFF.

J is TRBJ2-5 and V is TRBV6-1, with 9 bases aligning to TRBD1. Per germline, CDR1 MNHNS and CDR2 SASEGT. CDR3 size: 15 residues. J gave up 11 bases and V 6 bases, and 16 bases lay outside the gene matches. CDR3 sequence: CASSPGGTGSMGQYF. The CDR3 coding sequence is TGTGCCAGCAGCCCCGGGGGGACAGGGAGTATGGGGCAGTACTTC.

The V gene is TRBV20-1, the J gene TRBJ2-5, with 16 positions matching TRBD2. V lost 3 bases to trimming and J lost 9 bases; unmatched junction nucleotides: 10. The CDR3 is 16 amino acids. Per germline, CDR1 DFQATT and CDR2 SNEGSKA (reference sequence). The CDR3 DNA reads TGCAGTGCTAGTGGGGGACTAGCGGGGGGGAACAAAGCCCAGTACTTC. Protein product: CSASGGLAGGNKAQYF.

This clonotype was detected a few times. The genes are TRBV9 and TRBJ2-3; 11 nucleotides match TRBD2. This CDR3 contains 16 residues. The germline gives CDR1 SGDLS, CDR2 YYNGEE. V was clipped by 1 base and J by 4 bases; unmatched bases: 5. CDR3 loop: CASSVLAGGNADTQYF. The CDR3 DNA reads as TGTGCCAGCAGCGTACTAGCGGGAGGCAATGCAGATACGCAGTATTTT. The full variable domain, completed using reference TRBV9 and TRBJ2-3, is DSGVTQTPKHLITATGQRVTLRCSPRSGDLSVYWYQQSLDQGLQFLIQYYNGEERAKGNILERFSAQQFPDLHSELNLSSLELGDSALYFCASSVLAGGNADTQYFGPGTRLTVL.

The chain recombines TRBV5-1 with TRBJ1-2, with TRBD1 matching over 7 bases. Germline V gives CDR1 SGHRS, CDR2 YFSETQ. The junction had 11 bases not matched to a gene; V was cut back by 4 bases and J by 2 bases. The CDR3 is 16 residues long. The CDR3 bases are TGCGCCAGCAGCCTCCAAAAGGTGACAGGGAACTATGGCTACACCTTC. Translating it yields CASSLQKVTGNYGYTF.

The chain joins TRBV7-2 to TRBJ1-1; 7 nucleotides align to TRBD1. Per the germline V gene, CDR1 is SGHTA and CDR2 is FQGNSA. This CDR3 comprises 14 residues. V lost 5 bases to trimming and J lost 4 bases; unmatched junction nucleotides: 7. CDR3 sequence: CASSLRGGVTEAFF. DNA for the CDR3: TGTGCCAGCAGCCTAAGAGGGGGCGTCACTGAAGCTTTCTTT. Variable domain in full (rest from reference TRBV7-2 and TRBJ1-1): GAGVSQSPSNKVTEKGKDVELRCDPISGHTALYWYRQSLGQGLEFLIYFQGNSAPDKSGLPSDRFSAERTGGSVSTLTIQRTQQEDSAVYLCASSLRGGVTEAFFGQGTRLTVV.

This clonotype was counted many times. The chain couples TRBV20-1 to TRBJ2-3, with 8 bases fitting TRBD2. V lost 5 bases, J lost 0 bases, and 4 bases stayed unmatched. Germline values: CDR1 DFQATT, CDR2 SNEGSKA (reference sequence). The CDR3 has 14 residues. In DNA form, the CDR3 reads TGCAGTGCTCTACTAGCGGCTAGCACAGATACGCAGTATTTT. Protein product: CSALLAASTDTQYF.

The table lists this clonotype with a few counts. V gene TRBV7-9 combines with J gene TRBJ2-1; the match to TRBD2 covers 12 bases. Germline CDR1 is SEHNR and CDR2 is FQNEAQ (reference sequence). The CDR3 consists of 17 residues. Trimming cost V 4 bases and J 0 bases; bases outside gene matches: 4. CDR3 residues: CASSSTSGGSSYNEQFF. The CDR3 bases are TGTGCCAGCAGCTCTACTAGCGGGGGGAGCTCCTACAATGAGCAGTTCTTC.

This clonotype has just a few counts. The chain has TRBV5-5 and TRBJ1-2, with 8 bases fitting TRBD1. Germline CDR1 is SGHKS and CDR2 is YYEKEE (reference sequence). This CDR3 spans 14 amino acids. V lost 4 bases and J lost 3; bases outside the gene matches: 5. The DNA of the CDR3 is TGTGCCAGCAGCCCCGACAGGGGACACTATGGCTACACCTTC. Translation gives CASSPDRGHYGYTF.

This clonotype was detected ten times or more. The genes are TRBV4-1 and TRBJ2-1, with 7 bases lining up with TRBD2. Unmatched junction bases numbered 9, after V lost 0 bases and J lost 4 bases. Germline CDR1 reads MGHRA; CDR2 reads YSYEKL. CDR3 size: 17 residues. The CDR3: CASSQDRSSGLYNEQFF. The CDR3 DNA is TGCGCCAGCAGCCAAGATCGAAGTAGCGGGCTATACAATGAGCAGTTCTTC.

The chain recombines TRBV28 with TRBJ2-3; 7 bases are shared with TRBD1. V lost 2 bases, J lost 2 bases, and 7 bases stayed unmatched. The CDR3 length is 16 residues. The germline CDR1 and CDR2 sequences are MDHEN and SYDVKM. The CDR3 is CASSLRKTGSTDTQYF. DNA for the CDR3: TGTGCCAGCAGTTTACGGAAGACAGGGTCCACAGATACGCAGTATTTT. The full variable domain, in which reference TRBV28 and TRBJ2-3 provide the parts outside the CDR3, is DVKVTQSSRYLVKRTGEKVFLECVQDMDHENMFWYRQDPGLGLRLIYFSYDVKMKEKGDIPEGYSVSREKKERFSLILESASTNQTSMYLCASSLRKTGSTDTQYFGPGTRLTVL.

This clonotype was seen a handful of times. This chain links TRBV7-8 with TRBJ2-1; D assignment may be TRBD1 or TRBD2 (5 bases each). Germline loops: CDR1 SGHVS, CDR2 FQNEAQ. This CDR3 comprises 14 residues. Between the trimmed V and J ends, which lost 5 bases and 4 bases, there was a span of 12 bases. The chain's CDR3 is CASSKRGPYNEQFF. The CDR3 nucleotides are TGTGCCAGCAGCAAAAGGGGACCTTACAATGAGCAGTTCTTC.

Only one count was recorded for this clonotype. The genes are TRBV27 and TRBJ2-5, with 10 bases that match TRBD1. The assigned J gene may be wrong: the sequence end matches TRBJ2-7 better. CDR1 is MNHEY, CDR2 SMNVEV, per germline (reference sequence). The CDR3 is made up of 14 amino acids. CDR3 protein: CASSLDRGYREQYF. DNA for the CDR3: TGTGCCAGCAGTCTGGACAGGGGGTATCGCGAGCAGTACTTC.

This chain joins TRBV20-1 and TRBJ1-1; D unclear. CDR1 and CDR2 (germline): DFQATT, SNEGSKA (reference sequence). The V end was cut by 6 bases, the J end by 9 bases, with 14 bases between. The CDR3 is made up of 11 amino acids. The CDR3 reads CSATEGNQAFF. CDR3 sequence (DNA): TGCAGTGCGACGGAGGGAAATCAAGCTTTCTTT.

The chain joins TRBV7-8 to TRBJ2-3, with D possibly being TRBD1 (6 bases). Germline V CDR1 and CDR2: SGHVS, FQNEAQ. The CDR3 extends over 13 amino acids. Trimming left V 8 bases short and J 4 bases short, with 13 bases between. The CDR3 sequence is CASQDSPADTQYF. CDR3 in DNA: TGTGCCAGCCAGGACAGCCCTGCAGATACGCAGTATTTT.

The chain is built from TRBV4-1 and TRBJ2-5; the D gene is possibly TRBD2 (6 bases). CDR1 is MGHRA, CDR2 YSYEKL, per germline. The CDR3 is 16 residues long. Deletions cut 3 bases from V and 5 bases from J, with 19 bases between. CDR3 nucleotides: TGCGCCAGCAGCCACCCCGGGATTAGCGGTGGGGAGACCCAGTACTTC. Encoded protein: CASSHPGISGGETQYF.

V is TRBV20-1 and J is TRBJ1-6; D is unresolved. CDR1 and CDR2 from the germline V gene are DFQATT and SNEGSKA (reference sequence). Trimming removed 1 base from V and 0 bases from J, with 4 bases in between. The CDR3 totals 14 residues. In nucleotides, the CDR3 is TGCAGTGCTAGAGGGGTCTCCTATAATTCACCCCTCCACTTT. Translating gives CSARGVSYNSPLHF.

This clonotype was counted only a few times. V and J are TRBV7-9 and TRBJ2-1; D is perhaps TRBD1 or TRBD2 (5 bases each). The V end was cut by 1 base, the J end by 4 bases, with 14 bases between. This CDR3 contains 16 residues. Germline CDR1 and CDR2: SEHNR and FQNEAQ (reference sequence). CDR3 coding DNA: TGTGCCAGCAGCTTAGGCGTGGGACGGATATACAATGAGCAGTTCTTC. Protein product: CASSLGVGRIYNEQFF.

This chain connects TRBV6-1 to TRBJ2-5; 7 nucleotides align to TRBD1. The CDR3 is 15 residues long. Per germline, CDR1 MNHNS and CDR2 SASEGT. The trim removed 6 bases at V and 4 bases at J, leaving 11 bases unmatched. CDR3 region: CASSVTGVFGETQYF. In DNA form, the CDR3 reads TGTGCCAGCAGCGTCACAGGGGTCTTCGGAGAGACCCAGTACTTC.

The rearrangement uses TRBV7-2 and TRBJ2-1, with D unresolved. The J call may be in error: the DNA end matches TRBJ2-7 better. Germline-derived CDR1 and CDR2 are SGHTA and FQGNSA. This CDR3 is built from 15 residues. The CDR3 bases are TGTGCCAGCAGCTTCAGTATTCCTCTATACAATGAGCAGTACTTC. It specifies CASSFSIPLYNEQYF.